This T cell receptor beta chain was sequenced for a study of metastatic and nonmetastatic thyroid tumors (dated by TCRdb to the early 2020s). About the study as a whole: Repertoires from peripheral blood and from tumor or nodule tissue samples of malignant and benign thyroid patients were compared.

No patient had received any treatment before thyroid surgery. Using T-cell receptor beta sequencing, the study looked back at clinical samples from patients collected from about 2012 to 2018. The CDR3 spans 15 residues, from the cysteine through the phenylalanine. This entry keeps only the CDR3 DNA: 45 bases, framed from base 1. Via the germline V gene (reference sequence), CDR1 is DFQATT and CDR2 SNEGSKA. The junction carries 12 bases between V and J, which are trimmed by 0 bases and 4 bases respectively. This clone has at least ten counts. Its antigen is not yet known. No much larger clone exists at a distance of one base, and base qualities are not known. Paper-wide results and their limitations: In both blood and tumor samples, TCR beta diversity was reported to be significantly higher in malignant tumors than in benign nodules.

Receptor amplification or capture employed PCR. The sequencer was an Illumina HiSeq 4000. High-throughput sequencing was used to profile the CDR3 region of the TCR beta-chain in every patient. The original methods were these. CDR3 differences across clinicopathological groups were used to build a classifier for discriminating distant-metastatic papillary thyroid cancer patients. Repertoire diversity was assessed with the Shannon index, and tumor-blood repertoire similarity with the Morisita-Horn index. TCRdb ran its own pipeline on the public reads, namely fastp trimming at Q25 and MiXCR clone calling, and kept in-frame beta chains. The authors' filters were not applied to this entry. For this sample the table gives just over 30,000 clones, of which roughly 20% were detected only once. The ten biggest clones cover less than 25% of the sample.

This TCR was sampled from a female donor with papillary thyroid cancer or a benign thyroid nodule (not recorded which). Some clones in this sample may be carry-over from other donors' samples. In this chain, TRBV20-1 is recombined with TRBJ1-4; the D gene is unclear. The material sequenced was blood. In nucleotide form, the sequence is TGCAGTGCTAGAGATATCCGTGAGGTTAATGAAAAACTGTTTTTT. Its translation is CSARDIREVNEKLFF.